This is a list of T cell receptor beta chains from one sample in a study of CD8+ T cells in alopecia areata. Using immunoSEQ multiplex PCR, the repertoire was profiled, and TCRdb retains in-frame clones only, with some absent. Of about 110,000 clones listed, 50% to 60% are singletons. Input material: NKG2D-low CD8+ T cells sorted from blood. Every receptor here comes from a human donor with alopecia areata. CDR3s include the opening cysteine and the closing phenylalanine or tryptophan. The order of the fields is J gene, V gene, clone size, D gene, CDR3 DNA, CDR3 protein. D genes are given only for firm matches. Clone size is not always given. Where it is, it says once, few, many or a class for expanded clones.

>TRBJ2-1|TRBV9|.|.
TGTGCCAGCAGTCACATGGGCGAGCAGTTCTTC
CASSHMGEQFF
>TRBJ2-7|TRBV15|few|TRBD1
TGTGCCACCAGCAGAGCTCCGTCGGACAGGGAGCAAGAGCAGTACTTC
CATSRAPSDREQEQYF
>TRBJ2-5|TRBV7-9|.|.
TGTGCCAGCAGCTTAGGACGGGAGTTCCCGTCGGGTGAGACCCAGTACTTC
CASSLGREFPSGETQYF
>TRBJ2-7|TRBV9|.|.
TGTGCCAGCAGCCCATGGGGGGAGGCCTTCTCCGAGCAGTACTTC
CASSPWGEAFSEQYF
>TRBJ2-1|TRBV9|.|.
TGTGCCAGCAGCGTAGCTCTTGGGGGAGGCAATGAGCAGTTCTTC
CASSVALGGGNEQFF
>TRBJ1-5|TRBV23-1|few|.
TGCGCCAGCAGTCAAGGGCGGCGTAATAGCAATCAGCCCCAGCATTTT
CASSQGRRNSNQPQHF
>TRBJ2-5|TRBV5-1|.|.
TGCGCCAGCAGCTTGTTTGGCCCTGAGGGCGAGACCCAGTACTTC
CASSLFGPEGETQYF
>TRBJ2-1|TRBV5-8|once|.
TGTGCCAGCAGCCCGCTTTACAATGAGCAGTTCTTC
CASSPLYNEQFF
>TRBJ2-3|TRBV7-9|once|.
TGTGCCAGCAGCCTAGGGGGCACAGATACGCAGTATTTT
CASSLGGTDTQYF
>TRBJ2-1|TRBV6-5|once|.
TGTGCCAGCAGTCCGACAAGGACTTTAAGTCTGGAGCAGTTCTTC
CASSPTRTLSLEQFF
>TRBJ2-7|TRBV7-8|.|TRBD1
TGTGCCAGCAGTTTAGCCGGACAGGGGTGGTACGAGCAGTACTTC
CASSLAGQGWYEQYF
>TRBJ1-2|TRBV7-9|.|TRBD1
TGTGCCAGCAGTACGGACAGGGCCCCCCGTCCCTATGGCTACACCTTC
CASSTDRAPRPYGYTF
>TRBJ2-3|TRBV6-5|few|.
TGTGCCAGCAGTCAGGGATTTTCGGATACGCAGTATTTT
CASSQGFSDTQYF
>TRBJ2-7|TRBV6-1|.|.
TGTGCCAGCTTTTTCGCCCACGAGCAGTACTTC
CASFFAHEQYF
>TRBJ2-1|TRBV19|few|TRBD2
TGTGCCAGTAGTATGACTAGCGGATCCTACAATGAGCAGTTCTTC
CASSMTSGSYNEQFF
>TRBJ2-1|TRBV4-1|few|.
TGCGCCAGCAGCCAGAAACAGGGCAATGAGCAGTTCTTC
CASSQKQGNEQFF
>TRBJ2-7|TRBV18|.|TRBD2
TGTGCCAGCTCACCAGCGGGGGTAACCTACGAGCAGTACTTC
CASSPAGVTYEQYF
>TRBJ2-3|TRBV5-6|.|.
TGTGCCAGCAGATCGACAGATACGCAGTATTTT
CASRSTDTQYF